This T cell receptor beta chain was captured in a study of blood T cell repertoires in COVID-19. Overall study context: T cells, B-cell-depleted T cells, or PBMCs provided the cDNA or gDNA that served as material.

TCRdb keeps only in-frame clones here, not all; method: immunoSEQ multiplex PCR. The data show fewer than 500,000 clones, around 89% seen once. The V segment lost 3 bases and the J segment 6 bases; nucleotides outside the gene matches: 6. The CDR3 contains 15 residues. Per germline, CDR1 SGDLS and CDR2 YYNGEE. The clonotype originates from a young woman with acute or convalescent COVID-19. The J gene is TRBJ1-6, the V gene TRBV9; the match to TRBD1 covers 7 bases. Sample: peripheral blood. CDR3 nucleotides: TGTGCCAGCAGCGGGAGACAGGGACCTAATTCACCCCTCCACTTT. Encoded protein: CASSGRQGPNSPLHF.